A selection of T cell receptor beta chains follows, all from one sample in a study of cytomegalovirus exposure and HLA in healthy donors. Here immunoSEQ multiplex PCR was the method, and the copy in TCRdb shows in-frame clones only, minus some. Of around 150,000 clones listed, around 80% are singletons. Sequencing was carried out using PBMCs. The receptors shown here come from a man aged 25-45 years in good health and CMV-seropositive. The CDR3 runs from the conserved cysteine through the conserved F or W. Fields, in order: J gene, clone size, V gene, CDR3 protein. Expanded clones are given a class, and other clones once, few, many or no size at all.

>TRBJ2-5|.|TRBV2
CASIKTLAPQETQYF
>TRBJ1-1|.|TRBV19
CASSTPADRNTEAFF
>TRBJ2-1|.|TRBV5-1
CASSLELYNEQFF
>TRBJ1-4|.|TRBV19
CASSSGQGSGEKLFF
>TRBJ2-1|.|TRBV7-2
CASSIRVGGYNEQFF
>TRBJ2-1|.|TRBV7-6
CASSNPGLPNEQFF
>TRBJ2-1|.|TRBV6-5
CASSLRTGSHEQFF
>TRBJ1-1|.|TRBV7-9
CASSFTANTEAFF
>TRBJ2-2|.|TRBV2
CASRGTSGASGELFF
>TRBJ2-7|.|TRBV6-1
CASSEWSLAYEQYF
>TRBJ1-2|.|TRBV10-3
CAISDKVEAGYTF
>TRBJ1-1|many|TRBV10-3
CAIGQQKNFEAFF
>TRBJ1-5|.|TRBV7-6
CASSLGYRGLNQPQHF
>TRBJ1-2|.|TRBV7-2
CASSLDQQGGYTF
>TRBJ2-1|.|TRBV9
CASSVAGTSSYNEQFF
>TRBJ1-4|.|TRBV7-2
CASSSTGTGYGEKLFF
>TRBJ2-6|.|TRBV5-4
CASSQDRAKGANVLTF
>TRBJ2-1|once|TRBV7-2
CASSAWGGAGPYNEQFF
>TRBJ2-3|.|TRBV5-1
CASSWAGDADTQYF
>TRBJ2-3|once|TRBV6-5
CASSYGAGASDTQYF
>TRBJ1-2|few|TRBV10-2
CASSNDRGILDYGYTF
>TRBJ2-5|once|TRBV11-1
CASSQSYRETQYF
>TRBJ1-2|.|TRBV7-9
CASSTTSANLNYGYTF
>TRBJ1-1|.|TRBV29-1
CSAQGNTEAFF
>TRBJ2-7|few|TRBV7-9
CASSSSGGFHYEQYF
>TRBJ2-7|.|TRBV29-1
CSVEAWTGGGYEQYF
>TRBJ2-1|.|TRBV7-3
CASSLTLPGQGYNEQFF
>TRBJ2-7|.|TRBV4-3
CASSQVTGRSEQYF
>TRBJ2-1|.|TRBV9
CASSVAGASSLGNEQFF
>TRBJ1-1|.|TRBV5-1
CASSLTDRSSEAFF
>TRBJ1-6|.|TRBV6-5
CASTRDTRGDEPLHF
>TRBJ2-7|few|TRBV10-1
CASGQGKSYEQYF
>TRBJ1-1|once|TRBV5-6
CASSFGTGWTEAFF
>TRBJ1-1|.|TRBV6-6
CASSQKTQGPNTEAFF
>TRBJ2-5|once|TRBV5-6
CASSPDETSGGQETQYF
>TRBJ1-1|.|TRBV7-9
CASSTWDRGETFF
>TRBJ2-7|.|TRBV5-4
CASSLLAGEGYEQYF
>TRBJ2-1|.|TRBV20-1
CSALGLFEQFF
>TRBJ1-2|.|TRBV28
CASSTRWGEEGGYTF
>TRBJ1-2|few|TRBV7-8
CASSLAFRGVDGYTF
>TRBJ2-7|.|TRBV5-1
CASSLVSGSTHEQYF
>TRBJ2-1|.|TRBV7-9
CASSLDGRTSNEQFF
>TRBJ2-1|.|TRBV7-2
CASSLGASAYNEQFF
>TRBJ1-6|.|TRBV10-3
CAVSQGTDNSPLHF
>TRBJ1-1|.|TRBV5-1
CASSLDSNTEAFF
>TRBJ2-5|.|TRBV2
CASSVGGSGETQYF
>TRBJ2-3|.|TRBV18
CASSQTESDTQYF
>TRBJ1-2|.|TRBV7-2
CASSLEADYGYTF
>TRBJ2-7|.|TRBV18
CASSPSGQGTYEQYF